Each of the 32 T cell receptor beta chains below was sequenced from the same sample in a study of pediatric ulcerative colitis. Rectal tissue came from one to two pinch biopsies taken at colonoscopy. This table comes from immunoSEQ multiplex PCR, and its TCRdb copy is limited to in-frame clones, with some not included. The sample records approximately 40,000 clones, about 80% being singletons. Sequenced: gut tissue. These receptors came from a boy aged 5-17 years with moderate ulcerative colitis.

This clone was seen a single time. V and J are TRBV28 and TRBJ2-6; no reliable D call. Germline assignment: CDR1 MDHEN and CDR2 SYDVKM. This CDR3 is built from 14 residues. Trimming shortened V by 6 bases and J by 5 bases, and 11 bases separated the two germline ends. CDR3 DNA sequence: TGTGCCAGCAGGTCAGGTTTATGGGCCAACGTCCTGACTTTC. This gives the protein CASRSGLWANVLTF.

The V gene is TRBV6-1, the J gene TRBJ1-5; no definite D call. There are 15 residues in the CDR3. Germline V gene sequence: CDR1 MNHNS, CDR2 SASEGT. The germline V and J ends were trimmed by 3 bases and 4 bases, with 13 bases remaining between them. CDR3 in DNA: TGTGCCAGCAGTGAGGCCCGGTTTTGGAATCAGCCCCAGCATTTT. It yields the protein CASSEARFWNQPQHF.

CDR3 coding DNA: TGCGCCAGCAGCCAAGAAATTTTTTCGTATAGGGTGTATTGTGAAGCTTTCTTT. It specifies CASSQEIFSYRVYCEAFF. The chain employs TRBV4-3 and TRBJ1-1, with D hard to call. Germline loops: CDR1 LGHNA, CDR2 YSLEER. The V and J ends lost 0 bases and 7 bases respectively, with 24 bases between them. The CDR3 has 18 residues.

This clone has only one observation. The chain carries TRBV21-1 and TRBJ2-1. TRBV21-1 is reported as a pseudogene. This CDR3 comprises 15 residues. The CDR3, as DNA: TGTGCCAGCCCTAATCGGGCTAGAGGTTACAATGAGCAGTTCTTC. Protein product: CASPNRARGYNEQFF.

This chain joins TRBV6-4 and TRBJ2-1; 9 bases map to TRBD2. Germline trimming cut 6 bases from V and 9 bases from J; bases unmatched to any gene: 12. The CDR3 runs 15 residues. CDR1 is MRHNA and CDR2 is SNTAGT in the germline V gene. The CDR3 sequence is CASSWVAGENGEQFF. The CDR3 DNA follows: TGTGCCAGCAGCTGGGTAGCGGGAGAAAATGGTGAGCAGTTCTTC.

The gene calls are TRBV5-1 and TRBJ1-4, with 7 bases identical to TRBD1. This CDR3 has 13 amino acids. V shed 4 bases, J shed 7 bases, and the junction held 4 bases outside the gene matches. Germline CDR1 is SGHRS and CDR2 is YFSETQ. CDR3 coding DNA: TGCGCCAGCAGCAGTTGGACAGGTGAAAAACTGTTTTTT. Translated, it gives CASSSWTGEKLFF.

The rearrangement uses TRBV27 and TRBJ1-1; D is unclear. This CDR3 has 14 residues. The V end lost 5 bases, the J end lost 1 base, and 11 bases lay between the germline ends. CDR1 and CDR2 (germline): MNHEY, SMNVEV (reference sequence). The CDR3 nucleotides read TGTGCCAGCAGTCTACTGGAGGGGAACACTGAAGCTTTCTTT. Translation gives CASSLLEGNTEAFF.

The genes are TRBV7-3 and TRBJ1-6; D uncertain. V was pared by 2 bases and J by 0 bases, with 8 bases between. Germline CDR1 is SGHTA and CDR2 is FQGTGA. This CDR3 region has 16 residues. CDR3 sequence (DNA): TGTGCCAGCAGCTTACGGGCGAGCTCCTATAATTCACCCCTCCACTTT. Its protein product is CASSLRASSYNSPLHF.

The rearrangement links TRBV6-5 to TRBJ2-5, with TRBD2 matching over 9 bases. J was trimmed by 5 bases and V by 1 base; bases with no gene match: 8. This CDR3 is built from 16 residues. The V gene's germline CDR1 is MNHEY and CDR2 SVGAGI. The CDR3, as DNA: TGTGCCAGCAGTTACTTCCCTTTAGCGGGAGCCGAGACCCAGTACTTC. Protein: CASSYFPLAGAETQYF.

The chain carries TRBV7-2 and TRBJ2-7; 10 positions match TRBD1. The CDR3 is 13 residues long. The germline V gene has CDR1 SGHTA and CDR2 FQGNSA. The ends lost 4 bases at V and 6 bases at J; junction bases unmatched: 3. The chain's CDR3 is CASSSTGGLEQYF. DNA for the CDR3: TGTGCCAGCAGCTCGACAGGGGGCCTCGAGCAGTACTTC. The full variable domain, with the rest looked up from reference TRBV7-2 and TRBJ2-7, is GAGVSQSPSNKVTEKGKDVELRCDPISGHTALYWYRQSLGQGLEFLIYFQGNSAPDKSGLPSDRFSAERTGGSVSTLTIQRTQQEDSAVYLCASSSTGGLEQYFGPGTRLTVT.

The chain uses TRBV9 and TRBJ1-3; 10 nucleotides line up with TRBD1. Germline trimming cut 4 bases from V and 2 bases from J; bases unmatched to any gene: 6. Germline values: CDR1 SGDLS, CDR2 YYNGEE. This CDR3 is built from 16 residues. The CDR3 sequence is CASSPRGTGAGNTIYF. The CDR3 coding sequence is TGTGCCAGCAGCCCACGGGGGACAGGGGCTGGAAACACCATATATTTT.

This chain joins TRBV7-3 and TRBJ2-5; TRBD2 might be the D (6 bases). Germline CDR1 SGHTA, CDR2 FQGTGA. CDR3 length: 13 amino acids. V dropped 5 bases and J dropped 4 bases, with 11 bases sitting between them. The CDR3 DNA reads as TGTGCCAGCAGCCCCGGGGGTGGAGAGACCCAGTACTTC. As protein: CASSPGGGETQYF. The variable domain in full, with the rest retrieved from reference TRBV7-3 and TRBJ2-5, is GAGVSQTPSNKVTEKGKYVELRCDPISGHTALYWYRQSLGQGPEFLIYFQGTGAADDSGLPNDRFFAVRPEGSVSTLKIQRTERGDSAVYLCASSPGGGETQYFGPGTRLLVL.

The chain is built from TRBV5-5 and TRBJ1-1; perhaps TRBD1 as D (6 bases). V lost 0 bases and J 7 bases, leaving 19 bases between the germline ends. Germline lookup yields CDR1 SGHKS and CDR2 YYEKEE (reference sequence). This CDR3 is 16 amino acids long. CDR3 loop: CASSLAGRGRNGEAFF. The CDR3 DNA sequence: TGTGCCAGCAGCTTGGCTGGCAGGGGCAGGAACGGTGAAGCTTTCTTT.

V and J are TRBV6-5 and TRBJ1-1; 7 nucleotides agree with TRBD1. The CDR3 contains 15 residues. Germline values: CDR1 MNHEY, CDR2 SVGAGI. V was pared by 2 bases and J by 0 bases, with 3 bases of the junction left unmatched. The chain's CDR3 is CASSYGDRLNTEAFF. CDR3 DNA sequence: TGTGCCAGCAGTTACGGGGACAGACTGAACACTGAAGCTTTCTTT.

The chain carries TRBV9 and TRBJ1-3; D remains ambiguous. This CDR3 region has 16 residues. The germline gives CDR1 SGDLS, CDR2 YYNGEE. Trimming cost V 0 bases and J 2 bases, with 12 bases left between them. CDR3 DNA: TGTGCCAGCAGCGTAGCGGAGATTCAGGCTGGAAACACCATATATTTT. The encoded protein is CASSVAEIQAGNTIYF.

This clone has just a few counts. The chain uses TRBV6-1 and TRBJ1-6; no clear D gene. The CDR3 totals 18 residues. Trimming removed 1 base at V and 13 bases at J, with 26 bases between. Germline loops: CDR1 MNHNS, CDR2 SASEGT. Here the CDR3 DNA reads TGTGCCAGCAGTGAAGTATCCTTTGTAAGGGCAGGCCCCTTTCCCCTCCACTTT. It codes for CASSEVSFVRAGPFPLHF.

This chain joins TRBV12-5 and TRBJ2-7; 8 bases match TRBD2. Trimming at V came to 6 bases and at J to 2 bases, leaving 3 bases not matched to a gene. Germline V gene data show CDR1 as LGHNT and CDR2 as FRNRAP. The CDR3 contains 13 residues. The CDR3 DNA reads as TGTGCTAGTGGCCGGGGGGGTCCCTACGAGCAGTACTTC. This encodes CASGRGGPYEQYF.

This rearrangement joins TRBV18 to TRBJ2-7, with TRBD1 as a possible D gene (5 bases). The V and J ends lost 1 base and 0 bases respectively, with 13 bases between them. Germline V lookup: CDR1 KGHSH, CDR2 LQKENI. The length of the CDR3 is 16 residues. CDR3 sequence (DNA): TGTGCCAGCTCACCACTCTGGACACAGAGCTCCTACGAGCAGTACTTC. This sequence encodes CASSPLWTQSSYEQYF.

The J gene is TRBJ1-5, the V gene TRBV30; no definite D call. The CDR3 contains 14 residues. Germline CDR1 reads GTSNPN; CDR2 reads SVGIG (reference sequence). Trimming pared 3 bases from V and 1 base from J, leaving 10 bases between. The CDR3 sequence is CAWSLGKSNQPQHF. CDR3 nucleotides: TGTGCCTGGAGCCTCGGAAAGAGCAATCAGCCCCAGCATTTT.

This chain connects TRBV7-9 to TRBJ1-1; 7 positions agree with TRBD1. This CDR3 contains 14 residues. Germline V gives CDR1 SEHNR, CDR2 FQNEAQ (reference sequence). V gave up 3 bases and J gave up 6 bases; unmatched junction bases: 7. CDR3 amino acids: CASSFTGDRAEAFF. CDR3 bases: TGTGCCAGCAGCTTTACAGGGGACCGGGCTGAAGCTTTCTTT.

V gene TRBV29-1 combines with J gene TRBJ2-5; tentatively, D is TRBD1 (5 bases). This CDR3 region has 12 residues. Germline V gives CDR1 SQVTM, CDR2 ANQGSEA. V was cut by 7 bases and J by 1 base, with 10 bases left in between. CDR3 bases: TGCAGCGGACAGTCCCCCCAAGAGACCCAGTACTTC. This codes for CSGQSPQETQYF.

V and J are TRBV4-1 and TRBJ2-7, with D possibly matching TRBD2 (7 bases). From germline, CDR1 is MGHRA and CDR2 YSYEKL. The CDR3 spans 18 residues. V lost 2 bases, J lost 0 bases, and 20 bases lay in between. DNA of the CDR3: TGCGCCAGCAGCCAAAAGTTCGCGGGGGCGTCACACTCCTACGAGCAGTACTTC. Amino acids: CASSQKFAGASHSYEQYF.

The chain couples TRBV13 to TRBJ2-1, with 7 bases aligning to TRBD2. The CDR3 is made up of 16 amino acids. Germline V gene data show CDR1 as PRHDT and CDR2 as FYEKMQ (reference sequence). The V gene end was trimmed by 5 bases and the J gene end by 4 bases; junction bases not matched to a gene: 11. The CDR3 here is CASSPTGTMVYNEQFF. The CDR3 DNA sequence: TGTGCCAGCAGCCCGACCGGGACTATGGTGTACAATGAGCAGTTCTTC.

The table lists this clone with a count of one. The V call is TRBV19, the J call TRBJ2-1; 14 nucleotides match TRBD2. This CDR3 contains 19 residues. CDR1 and CDR2 (germline): LNHDA, SQIVND (reference sequence). V lost 6 bases to trimming and J lost 0 bases; unmatched junction nucleotides: 10. CDR3 loop: CASSNGLAGGPSSYNEQFF. The CDR3 DNA is TGTGCCAGTAGCAACGGACTAGCGGGAGGTCCCAGCTCCTACAATGAGCAGTTCTTC.

The chain is built from TRBV4-1 and TRBJ2-2; D is unresolved. V lost 4 bases to trimming and J lost 4 bases, with 10 bases between them. CDR1 and CDR2 from the germline V gene are MGHRA and YSYEKL. CDR3 length equals 14 residues. The CDR3 DNA reads as TGCGCCAGCAGCCCGGGTCAGCTCACCGGGGAGCTGTTTTTT. This gives the protein CASSPGQLTGELFF.

The chain links TRBV4-3 to TRBJ1-4; D may be TRBD1 (6 bases). Germline values: CDR1 LGHNA, CDR2 YSLEER. CDR3 length equals 14 residues. The germline V and J ends were trimmed by 4 bases and 3 bases, with 9 bases remaining between them. CDR3 sequence reads: CASSLRQANEKLFF. As DNA, the CDR3 is TGCGCCAGCAGCCTCCGACAGGCTAATGAAAAACTGTTTTTT.

The J gene is TRBJ1-1, the V gene TRBV9; D unresolved. The CDR3 extends over 14 amino acids. Per the germline V gene, CDR1 is SGDLS and CDR2 is YYNGEE. V shed 4 bases and J shed 0 bases, with 10 bases lying between them. The CDR3, as DNA: TGTGCCAGCAGCTCCCGGGTAGTGAACACTGAAGCTTTCTTT. Encoded protein: CASSSRVVNTEAFF.

The chain uses TRBV5-1 and TRBJ2-1; a possible D gene is TRBD1 (6 bases). Per germline, CDR1 SGHRS and CDR2 YFSETQ. The ends were cut back, 3 bases at V and 4 bases at J, with 17 bases in the middle. There are 16 residues in the CDR3. CDR3 coding DNA: TGCGCCAGCAGCTCTACCTCCGGGACAATGTACAATGAGCAGTTCTTC. It is translated as CASSSTSGTMYNEQFF.

The CDR3 loop reads CAGKGVNYEQYF. DNA for the CDR3: TGTGCCGGGAAGGGGGTGAACTACGAGCAGTACTTC. The rearrangement uses TRBV30 and TRBJ2-7; D possibly corresponds to TRBD1 (6 bases). The V and J ends lost 8 bases and 3 bases respectively, with 14 bases between them. CDR1 is GTSNPN and CDR2 is SVGIG in the germline V gene (reference sequence). CDR3 length: 12 residues.

V gene TRBV6-5 combines with J gene TRBJ2-7, with 8 bases identical to TRBD2. This CDR3 is built from 15 residues. Germline V gene sequence: CDR1 MNHEY, CDR2 SVGAGI. Trimming took 3 bases from V and 1 from J; bases not matched to a gene: 5. DNA of the CDR3: TGTGCCAGCAGTTATCGGACTAGCTTATCCTACGAGCAGTACTTC. This gives the protein CASSYRTSLSYEQYF.

V gene TRBV6-4 combines with J gene TRBJ2-3, with D possibly matching TRBD1 (6 bases). CDR1 MRHNA and CDR2 SNTAGT come from the germline V gene. The V end lost 4 bases, the J end lost 2 bases, and 7 bases lay between the germline ends. This CDR3 is 13 amino acids long. In DNA form, the CDR3 reads TGTGCCAGCAGTGCAGGGGCCACAGATACGCAGTATTTT. Its protein is CASSAGATDTQYF.

There are a few counts of this clone. This sequence joins TRBV7-2 and TRBJ2-4; no clear D gene. Germline V gives CDR1 SGHTA, CDR2 FQGNSA. The CDR3 totals 17 residues. V was trimmed by 3 bases and J by 1 base, leaving 16 bases between them. CDR3 sequence (DNA): TGTGCCAGCAGCTTCCAGAGTTTATACTATGCCAAAAACATTCAGTACTTC. Protein product: CASSFQSLYYAKNIQYF.